Each of the 16 T cell receptor beta chains below was sequenced from the same sample in a study of cytomegalovirus exposure and HLA in healthy donors. Primers: 60 Vbeta forward and 13 Jbeta reverse. Sequencing was performed with immunoSEQ multiplex PCR; in TCRdb, only in-frame clones are kept and a portion is missing. The sample holds about 150,000 clones; roughly a tenth are singletons and the top ten take about 1.7%. Sequenced input: PBMCs. These receptors originate from a male donor in good health and CMV-seronegative.

This clone turned up a few times. The V call is TRBV19, the J call TRBJ2-5; the D gene is possibly TRBD2 (6 bases). Germline lookup yields CDR1 LNHDA and CDR2 SQIVND (reference sequence). V lost 7 bases, J lost 4 bases, and 7 bases lay in between. This CDR3 has 11 amino acids. The CDR3 nucleotides read TGTGCCAGTAAGGGAGGAGAGACCCAGTACTTC. This translates into CASKGGETQYF. The full variable domain, its missing parts supplied by reference TRBV19 and TRBJ2-5, is DGGITQSPKYLFRKEGQNVTLSCEQNLNHDAMYWYRQDPGQGLRLIYYSQIVNDFQKGDIAEGYSVSREKKESFPLTVTSAQKNPTAFYLCASKGGETQYFGPGTRLLVL.

The table lists this clone with a few counts. This chain connects TRBV19 to TRBJ2-1; TRBD2 is a possible D gene (5 bases). This CDR3 is built from 14 residues. Germline CDR1 and CDR2: LNHDA and SQIVND (reference sequence). The V end lost 5 bases, the J end lost 4 bases, and 12 bases lay between the germline ends. The CDR3 protein is CASSSGDRYNEQFF. The CDR3 DNA sequence: TGTGCCAGTAGTTCCGGGGATCGATACAATGAGCAGTTCTTC.

This clone was seen a few times. The rearrangement links TRBV9 to TRBJ2-2, with TRBD2 matching over 8 bases. The V and J ends lost 4 bases and 2 bases, in that order; junction bases with no gene match: 7. Germline V gene sequence: CDR1 SGDLS, CDR2 YYNGEE. The CDR3 has 16 amino acids. This CDR3 is CASSFRGGSNTGELFF. The DNA of the CDR3 is TGTGCCAGCAGCTTCCGCGGGGGGTCCAACACCGGGGAGCTGTTTTTT.

This clone has more than one count but fewer than ten. The CDR3 region has the DNA TGTGCCAGCTCACCCCTCGAGGGCAGGGGGGAAGCTGAAGCTTTCTTT. Protein sequence: CASSPLEGRGEAEAFF. This chain links TRBV18 with TRBJ1-1, with TRBD1 identical over 7 bases. Germline V gives CDR1 KGHSH, CDR2 LQKENI. The CDR3 loop spans 16 amino acids. The V segment lost 3 bases and the J segment 6 bases; nucleotides outside the gene matches: 13.

CDR3 DNA sequence: TGCAGTGCTAGCTTACAGGGGGAACTGTTTTTT. Translated, it gives CSASLQGELFF. The genes are TRBV20-1 and TRBJ1-4; TRBD1 agrees at 8 bases. CDR1 is DFQATT, CDR2 SNEGSKA, per germline (reference sequence). The length of the CDR3 is 11 residues. V was pared by 3 bases and J by 12 bases, with 3 bases of the junction left unmatched.

This clone has just a few counts. The V call is TRBV7-2, the J call TRBJ2-5; 10 bases match TRBD1. The V gene's germline CDR1 is SGHTA and CDR2 FQGNSA. V trimming: 3 bases; J trimming: 4 bases; junction bases outside the gene matches: 5. The CDR3 length is 15 residues. Here the CDR3 reads CASSFRDRGGETQYF. The CDR3 bases are TGTGCCAGCAGCTTCCGGGACAGGGGAGGAGAGACCCAGTACTTC.

The chain uses TRBV19 and TRBJ1-5; unclear D gene. Germline CDR1 reads LNHDA; CDR2 reads SQIVND (reference sequence). The CDR3 has 13 amino acids. Trimming pared 9 bases from V and 9 bases from J, leaving 18 bases between. Here the CDR3 reads CASGESPLRPQHF. The CDR3, as DNA: TGTGCCAGCGGGGAAAGTCCACTCAGGCCCCAGCATTTT.

The V and J genes are TRBV30 and TRBJ1-1; D is possibly TRBD1 (5 bases). CDR3 length equals 13 residues. Germline V gene sequence: CDR1 GTSNPN, CDR2 SVGIG (reference sequence). The V gene lost 8 bases and the J gene lost 0 bases, with 13 bases spanning the gap. CDR3 sequence (DNA): TGTGCCCAAGGGAGGGGTTTGAACACTGAAGCTTTCTTT. Its translation: CAQGRGLNTEAFF.

This clone has only a few counts. The chain combines TRBV6-5 with TRBJ2-7; 11 positions agree with TRBD1. The V gene's germline CDR1 is MNHEY and CDR2 SVGAGI. V trimming: 3 bases; J trimming: 3 bases; junction bases outside the gene matches: 7. This CDR3 spans 16 amino acids. CDR3 in amino acids: CASSYQGQGAIYEQYF. CDR3 in DNA: TGTGCCAGCAGTTATCAAGGACAGGGGGCTATCTACGAGCAGTACTTC.

The chain links TRBV27 to TRBJ2-7, with D hard to call. Germline V CDR1 and CDR2: MNHEY, SMNVEV (reference sequence). CDR3 size: 13 residues. The V and J ends lost 3 bases and 3 bases respectively, with 9 bases between them. The CDR3 nucleotides read TGTGCCAGCAGTTTCTACGCAGGCTACGAGCAGTACTTC. Protein product: CASSFYAGYEQYF.

This clone occurred a few times. CDR3 DNA: TGTGCCAGCAGTTTATTCGGGAACTACAATGAGCAGTTCTTC. This translates into CASSLFGNYNEQFF. The chain couples TRBV27 to TRBJ2-1; TRBD2 is a possible D gene (5 bases). The CDR3 is 14 residues long. Germline V CDR1 and CDR2: MNHEY, SMNVEV (reference sequence). V was pared by 1 base and J by 3 bases, with 7 bases between.

The chain combines TRBV28 with TRBJ2-1, with a tentative D call TRBD2 (6 bases). Germline CDR1 reads MDHEN; CDR2 reads SYDVKM. CDR3 length: 13 residues. V was cut by 2 bases and J by 8 bases, with 10 bases left in between. CDR3 region: CASSLEWGDEQFF. The CDR3 DNA follows: TGTGCCAGCAGTTTAGAGTGGGGGGATGAGCAGTTCTTC.

V is TRBV28 and J is TRBJ1-5, with 10 positions matching TRBD1. The CDR3 length is 16 residues. The trim removed 2 bases at V and 2 bases at J, leaving 3 bases unmatched. Looked up from germline, CDR1 is MDHEN and CDR2 is SYDVKM. The CDR3 spells CASSLAGTGGNQPQHF. DNA for the CDR3: TGTGCCAGCAGTTTAGCCGGGACAGGGGGCAATCAGCCCCAGCATTTT. Drawing the rest from reference TRBV28 and TRBJ1-5, the complete variable domain is DVKVTQSSRYLVKRTGEKVFLECVQDMDHENMFWYRQDPGLGLRLIYFSYDVKMKEKGDIPEGYSVSREKKERFSLILESASTNQTSMYLCASSLAGTGGNQPQHFGDGTRLSIL.

A few counts support this clone. The J gene is TRBJ2-1, the V gene TRBV5-4, with TRBD1 matching over 9 bases. Germline values: CDR1 SGHNT, CDR2 YYREEE (reference sequence). The CDR3 contains 14 residues. After removal of 6 bases from V and 2 bases from J, the junction contained 3 bases not matched to a gene. This CDR3 reads CASKGQGTYNEQFF. In nucleotides, the CDR3 is TGTGCCAGCAAGGGACAGGGAACCTACAATGAGCAGTTCTTC. Full variable domain (missing parts from reference TRBV5-4 and TRBJ2-1): ETGVTQSPTHLIKTRGQQVTLRCSSQSGHNTVSWYQQALGQGPQFIFQYYREEENGRGNFPPRFSGLQFPNYSSELNVNALELDDSALYLCASKGQGTYNEQFFGPGTRLTVL.

This clone showed up just a few times. V and J are TRBV4-1 and TRBJ2-1; 9 nucleotides agree with TRBD1. This CDR3 contains 14 residues. Germline V gene sequence: CDR1 MGHRA, CDR2 YSYEKL. The V gene end was trimmed by 1 base and the J gene end by 7 bases; junction bases not matched to a gene: 2. CDR3 sequence reads: CASSQAQGANEQFF. In DNA form, the CDR3 reads TGCGCCAGCAGCCAAGCACAGGGGGCGAATGAGCAGTTCTTC.

This clone was seen a few times. The V call is TRBV7-2, the J call TRBJ1-5; D call uncertain. Germline-derived CDR1 and CDR2 are SGHTA and FQGNSA. This CDR3 has 15 amino acids. Trimming shortened V by 6 bases and J by 0 bases, and 12 bases separated the two germline ends. CDR3 sequence: CASREGSHSNQPQHF. The CDR3 nucleotides read TGTGCCAGCAGAGAGGGCAGCCATAGCAATCAGCCCCAGCATTTT.